These T cell receptor beta chains were read from a single sample in a study of CD8+CD57+ T cells in acquired aplastic anemia. Via MiXCR, TCRdb re-called the reads, giving one row per CDR3 protein. The sample records 100,000 to 150,000 distinct CDR3 sequences, about 40% being singletons. The material sequenced was sorted CD4+, CD8+, or CD8+CD57+ T cells (not recorded which) from PBMCs. The origin of the receptors is a human donor with aplastic anemia. Each CDR3 is given with its conserved first and last residue. A D gene is named only where the DNA matches it firmly. Expanded clones are given a class, and other clones once, few, many or no size at all.

d_call	v_call	clone_size	j_call	cdr3_aa	cdr3_nt
.	TRBV19	few	TRBJ2-7	CASRGAPRRYEQYF	TGTGCCAGTAGAGGGGCACCGAGGAGATACGAGCAGTACTTC
.	TRBV28	few	TRBJ1-2	CASGGLPGATRAPNYGYTF	TGTGCCAGCGGGGGTTTACCAGGGGCTACCAGGGCCCCTAACTATGGCTACACCTTC
.	TRBV5-1	few	TRBJ1-2	CASRSGGAYTF	TGCGCCAGCAGGTCTGGGGGGGCCTACACCTTC
.	TRBV6-5	many	TRBJ1-1	CASSPPGGLGEAFF	TGTGCCAGCAGCCCCCCCGGTGGACTCGGGGAAGCTTTCTTT
TRBD1	TRBV6-2/TRBV6-3	.	TRBJ1-2	CASSNGQGDGYTF	TGTGCCAGCAGTAACGGACAGGGCGATGGCTACACCTTC
.	TRBV5-1	many	TRBJ1-6	CASSWGRSSYNSPLHF	TGCGCCAGCAGCTGGGGACGGAGCTCCTATAATTCACCCCTCCACTTT
.	TRBV19	.	TRBJ1-6	CATSSYNSPLHF	TGTGCCACCAGTTCCTATAATTCACCCCTCCACTTT
TRBD2	TRBV4-1	.	TRBJ2-7	CASSQPLAGGLDEQYF	TGCGCCAGCAGCCAACCTCTAGCGGGGGGCTTGGACGAGCAGTACTTC
.	TRBV28	many	TRBJ2-7	CASSFALGTEFTYEQYF	TGTGCCAGCAGTTTCGCCCTAGGTACAGAGTTTACCTACGAGCAGTACTTC
.	TRBV19	many	TRBJ1-4	CASSFLQSNEKLFF	TGTGCCAGTAGTTTTTTACAGTCAAATGAAAAACTGTTTTTT
.	TRBV25-1	many	TRBJ1-1	CASSEGGALGAFF	TGTGCCAGCAGTGAGGGGGGGGCTCTCGGAGCTTTCTTT
TRBD1	TRBV13	.	TRBJ2-7	CASSQAPTGKSSYEQYF	TGTGCCAGCAGCCAAGCCCCGACAGGGAAGTCCTCCTACGAGCAGTACTTC
TRBD1	TRBV7-8	.	TRBJ1-4	CASSPRTGLNERLFF	TGTGCCAGCAGCCCCCGGACAGGTCTTAATGAAAGACTGTTTTTT
.	TRBV19	.	TRBJ1-2	CASSIGSLGYGYTF	TGTGCCAGTAGTATTGGCAGTCTGGGCTATGGCTACACCTTC
TRBD2	TRBV6-2/TRBV6-3	.	TRBJ2-5	CASKVSGGLAETQYF	TGTGCCAGCAAGGTTAGCGGGGGGCTGGCGGAGACCCAGTACTTC
.	TRBV20-1	.	TRBJ1-2	CSARDPFDDYTF	TGCAGTGCTAGAGATCCATTCGATGACTACACCTTC
TRBD1	TRBV29-1	many	TRBJ2-2	CSVEGTGFGGELFF	TGCAGCGTTGAAGGGACAGGGTTTGGCGGGGAGCTGTTTTTT
.	TRBV5-1	many	TRBJ2-1	CASSLRGWGFSNYNEQFF	TGCGCCAGCAGCTTGAGGGGCTGGGGATTCTCCAACTACAATGAGCAGTTCTTC
.	TRBV7-9	.	TRBJ1-2	CASSSAQGMWYGYTF	TGTGCCAGCAGCTCCGCCCAGGGGATGTGGTATGGCTACACCTTC
TRBD2	TRBV19	.	TRBJ2-1	CASSITSGDIEQFF	TGTGCCAGTAGTATTACTAGCGGGGACATTGAGCAGTTCTTC
.	TRBV4-1	many	TRBJ2-4	CASSQDQSIRYF	TGCGCCAGCAGCCAAGATCAGTCTATAAGGTACTTC
TRBD2	TRBV5-1	.	TRBJ2-3	CASTLAGGTSTDTQYF	TGCGCCAGCACCTTAGCGGGGGGAACTAGCACAGATACGCAGTATTTT
TRBD2	TRBV5-4	few	TRBJ2-1	CASSLAVAGAYNEQFF	TGTGCCAGCAGCTTGGCCGTAGCGGGAGCCTACAATGAGCAGTTCTTC
TRBD1	TRBV6-1	.	TRBJ2-2	CASSIQGADTGELFF	TGTGCCAGCTCTATACAGGGGGCGGACACCGGGGAGCTGTTTTTT
.	TRBV5-6	.	TRBJ2-1	CASSLGETRLSYNEQFF	TGTGCCAGCAGCTTGGGTGAAACTCGCCTGTCCTACAATGAGCAGTTCTTC
.	TRBV3-1	many	TRBJ2-5	CASSTTGRGGETQYF	TGTGCCAGCAGCACAACAGGGAGAGGTGGGGAGACCCAGTACTTC
TRBD2	TRBV29-1	.	TRBJ2-3	CSVKTGRGADTQYF	TGCAGCGTTAAAACGGGGAGGGGCGCAGATACGCAGTATTTT
.	TRBV13	many	TRBJ2-1	CASSLISGNEQFF	TGTGCCAGCAGCTTAATTTCTGGTAATGAGCAGTTCTTC
.	TRBV20-1	many	TRBJ2-3	CSATGARKSTDTQYF	TGCAGTGCTACCGGCGCTCGAAAGAGCACAGATACGCAGTATTTT
.	TRBV10-3	few	TRBJ1-1	CAISEMNTEAFF	TGTGCCATCAGTGAGATGAACACTGAAGCTTTCTTT
TRBD1	TRBV15	many	TRBJ2-4	CATSRDRTGGYAKNIQYF	TGTGCCACCAGCAGAGACCGGACAGGGGGCTATGCCAAAAACATTCAGTACTTC